This T cell receptor beta chain appears in the sequencing data of a study of regulatory T cells in long-lasting Graves disease. Concerning this clonotype itself: Its antigen is unknown.

Time point defined: persistent/refractory GD, antithyroid drugs over 5 years with positive TRAb. The TCR library was made from RNA extracted from PBMCs. Arm-PCR with iRepertoire HTBI primers amplified the CDR3 regions for these TCR beta libraries. TCRdb re-analysed the multiplex PCR reads in MiXCR, keeping a single row per CDR3 protein. The table lists about 660,000 distinct CDR3 sequences, about 32% of them singletons, with around 40% in the top ten. The CDR3 contains 14 residues. J lost 13 bases, V lost 4 bases, and 18 bases had no gene match. Germline V CDR1 and CDR2: GTSNPN, SVGIG (reference sequence). Findings and caveats of the study: Persistent cases favored TRBV28, TRBJ1-2 and TRBJ2-5. Newly diagnosed patients shared approximately 1,000 public clonotypes; persistent patients shared more than 2,500.

This material consisted of peripheral blood mononuclear cells (PBMCs), taken when the disease was refractory, from a patient treated with antithyroid drugs. This TCR came from a female donor with Graves disease. The chain joins TRBV30 to TRBJ1-2; 7 bases map to TRBD1. The CDR3 here is CAWTIPLTGHGCTF. The CDR3 bases are TGTGCCTGGACCATACCCCTGACAGGGCACGGATGCACCTTC.